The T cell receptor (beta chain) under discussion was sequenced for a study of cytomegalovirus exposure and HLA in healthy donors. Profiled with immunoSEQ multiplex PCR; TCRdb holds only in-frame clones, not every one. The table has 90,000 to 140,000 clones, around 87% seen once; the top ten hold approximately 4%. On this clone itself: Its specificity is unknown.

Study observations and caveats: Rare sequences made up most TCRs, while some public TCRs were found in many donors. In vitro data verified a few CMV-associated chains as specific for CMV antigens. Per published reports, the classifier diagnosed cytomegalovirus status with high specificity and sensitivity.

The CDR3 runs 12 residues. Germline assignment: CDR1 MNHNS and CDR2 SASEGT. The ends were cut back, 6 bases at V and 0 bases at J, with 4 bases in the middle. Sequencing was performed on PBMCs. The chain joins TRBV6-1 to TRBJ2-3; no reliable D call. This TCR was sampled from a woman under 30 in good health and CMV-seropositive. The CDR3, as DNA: TGTGCCAGCAGGACTAGCACAGATACGCAGTATTTT. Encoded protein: CASRTSTDTQYF.